This T cell receptor beta chain was documented in a study of CD8 T cells in ankylosing spondylitis. Whole-study results and caveats: Reportedly, matched ankylosing spondylitis synovial fluid was significantly enriched for disease-linked clones. There was a TCR beta motif, made of several highly homologous variants, that appeared characteristic of ankylosing spondylitis blood.

This clonotype has just a few counts. What it recognizes is unknown. CDR1 is MNHNS, CDR2 SASEGT, per germline. The CDR3 runs 14 residues. V was trimmed by 7 bases and J by 0 bases, leaving 10 bases between them. A quantitative 5'-RACE method, one with molecular barcodes, was used to make TCR beta libraries. TCRdb re-called the 5' RACE reads through MiXCR, storing one row per CDR3 protein. The sample has 250,000 to 350,000 distinct CDR3 sequences; 20% are singletons. Sequencing used blood, either unsorted or a sorted T cell fraction (not recorded which). The chain is built from TRBV6-1 and TRBJ2-1; D possibly corresponds to TRBD1 (5 bases). The source of this sequence is a male donor with ankylosing spondylitis or in good health (not recorded which). Written as DNA, the CDR3 is TGTGCCAGCACTCCAGGGTTCTCCTACAATGAGCAGTTCTTC. It specifies CASTPGFSYNEQFF.